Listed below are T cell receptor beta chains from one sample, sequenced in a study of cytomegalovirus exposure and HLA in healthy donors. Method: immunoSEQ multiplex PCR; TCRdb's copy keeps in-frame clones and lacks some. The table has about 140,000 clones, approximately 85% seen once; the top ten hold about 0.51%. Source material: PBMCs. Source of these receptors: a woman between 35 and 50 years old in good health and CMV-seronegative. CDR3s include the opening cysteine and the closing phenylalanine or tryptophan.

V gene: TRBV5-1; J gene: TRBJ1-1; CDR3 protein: CASSLDWPGANTEAFF
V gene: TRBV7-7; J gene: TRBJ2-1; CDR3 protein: CASSTGLAGNNEQFF
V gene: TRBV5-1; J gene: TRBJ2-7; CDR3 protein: CASSLLGGFHEQYF
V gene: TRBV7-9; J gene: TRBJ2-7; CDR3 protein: CSSSYGAGISYEQYF
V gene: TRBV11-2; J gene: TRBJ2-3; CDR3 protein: CASSLGATVSTDTQYF
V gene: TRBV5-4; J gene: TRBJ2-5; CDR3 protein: CASSLAGTWLETQYF
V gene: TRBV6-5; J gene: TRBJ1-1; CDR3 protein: CASSLDRWASEAFF
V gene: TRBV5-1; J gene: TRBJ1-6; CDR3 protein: CASSLGVFTGKNNSPLHF
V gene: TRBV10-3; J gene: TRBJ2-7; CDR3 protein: CAISSGQGNEQYF
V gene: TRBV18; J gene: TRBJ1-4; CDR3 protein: CASQDREGEKLFF
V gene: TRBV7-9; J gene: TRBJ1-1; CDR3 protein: CSSSSRGGGTEAFF
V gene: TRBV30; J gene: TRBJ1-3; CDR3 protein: CAWRKPGTGTGNTIYF
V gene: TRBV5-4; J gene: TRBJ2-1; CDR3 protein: CASSSPLPGDEQFF
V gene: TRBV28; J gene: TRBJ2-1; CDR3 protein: CASRGGTSGSYNEQFF
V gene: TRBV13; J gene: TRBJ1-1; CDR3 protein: CASSYSRGGPNTEAFF
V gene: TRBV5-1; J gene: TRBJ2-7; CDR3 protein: CASSGLWAGNYEQYF
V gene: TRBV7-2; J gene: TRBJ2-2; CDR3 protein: CASSKQGYTGELFF
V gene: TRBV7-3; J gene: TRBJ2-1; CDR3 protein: CASSLQGAQHNEQFF
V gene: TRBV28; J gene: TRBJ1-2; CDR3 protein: CASSAYSGVNYGYTF
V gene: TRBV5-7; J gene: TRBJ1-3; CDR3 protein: CASILDQGARGNTIYF
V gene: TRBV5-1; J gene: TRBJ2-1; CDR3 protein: CASSLGGSGSYNEQFF
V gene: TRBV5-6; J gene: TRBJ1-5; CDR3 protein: CASSLEGGAGQPQHF
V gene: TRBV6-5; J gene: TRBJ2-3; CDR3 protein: CASSRLTGGTDTQYF
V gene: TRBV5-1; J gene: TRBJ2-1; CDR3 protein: CASSLETSYNEQFF
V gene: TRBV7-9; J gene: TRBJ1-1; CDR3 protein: CASSWRGTEAFF
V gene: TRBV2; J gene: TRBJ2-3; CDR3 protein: CASSVIRADTQYF
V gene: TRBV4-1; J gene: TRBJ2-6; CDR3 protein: CASSRSGTGILSGANVLTF
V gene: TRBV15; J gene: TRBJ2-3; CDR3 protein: CATSSSLKLDTQYF
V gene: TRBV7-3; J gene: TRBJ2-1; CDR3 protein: CASSLFGGYNEQFF
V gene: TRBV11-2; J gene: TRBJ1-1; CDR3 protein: CASSLDQGDTEAFF
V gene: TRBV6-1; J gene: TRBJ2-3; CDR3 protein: CASSELPGQGSTDTQYF
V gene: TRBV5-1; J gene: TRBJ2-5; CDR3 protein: CASSLNAGLETQYF
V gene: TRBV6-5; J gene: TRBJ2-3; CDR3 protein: CASRPSYLGTDTQYF
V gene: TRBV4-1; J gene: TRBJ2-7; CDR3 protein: CASSQLGTSGSYEQYF
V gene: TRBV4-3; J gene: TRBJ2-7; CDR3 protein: CASSQGRTGDRIYF
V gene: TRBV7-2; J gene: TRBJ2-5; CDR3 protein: CASSSMYQETQYF
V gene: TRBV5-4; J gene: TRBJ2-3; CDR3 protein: CASSRLWRGSTDTQYF
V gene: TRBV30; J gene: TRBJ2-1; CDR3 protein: CAWSPVPLAVAYNEQFF
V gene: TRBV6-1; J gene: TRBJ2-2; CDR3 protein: CASRSGQYNTGELFF
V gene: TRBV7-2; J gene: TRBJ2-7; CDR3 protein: CASSFASGTPYEQYF
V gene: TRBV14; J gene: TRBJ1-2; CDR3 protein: CASSRDAGALYGYTF